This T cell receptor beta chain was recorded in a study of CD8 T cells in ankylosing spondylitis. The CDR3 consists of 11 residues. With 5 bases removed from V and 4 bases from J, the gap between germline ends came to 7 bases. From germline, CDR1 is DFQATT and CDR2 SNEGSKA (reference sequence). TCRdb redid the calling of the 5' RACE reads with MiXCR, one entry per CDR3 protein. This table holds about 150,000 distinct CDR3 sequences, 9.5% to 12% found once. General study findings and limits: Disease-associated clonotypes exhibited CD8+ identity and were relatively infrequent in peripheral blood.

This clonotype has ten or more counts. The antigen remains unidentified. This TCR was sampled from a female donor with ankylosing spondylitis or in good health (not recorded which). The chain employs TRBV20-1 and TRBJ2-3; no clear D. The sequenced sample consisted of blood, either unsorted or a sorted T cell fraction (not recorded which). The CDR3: CSAPRSDTQYF. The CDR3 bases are TGCAGTGCTCCCAGGTCAGATACGCAGTATTTT.